Presented here are 18 T cell receptor beta chains from one specimen sequenced in a study of beta chain features in type 1 diabetes. Isolated RNA was reverse transcribed in full, so expressed TCRB transcripts were sequenced. Some clones are missing from TCRdb's copy, which holds only in-frame ones; the method was immunoSEQ multiplex PCR. In the table there are roughly 450,000 clones, about an eighth of which are singletons. The sequencing sample was made of naive CD4+ T cells from blood. The source is a woman aged 18 to 35 in good health.

The chain carries TRBV4-1 and TRBJ2-3; possibly TRBD1 for D (6 bases). There are 17 residues in the CDR3. The V end lost 1 base, the J end lost 3 bases, and 17 bases lay between the germline ends. Germline V gene data show CDR1 as MGHRA and CDR2 as YSYEKL. The CDR3 coding sequence is TGCGCCAGCAGCCAAGTTCGAGGGGGAGTCAAGACAGATACGCAGTATTTT. Encoded protein: CASSQVRGGVKTDTQYF.

This clone turned up a few times. The chain links TRBV4-1 to TRBJ2-5, with no clear D. The CDR3 covers 13 residues. From germline, CDR1 is MGHRA and CDR2 YSYEKL. The ends were cut back, 1 base at V and 4 bases at J, with 7 bases in the middle. The CDR3 DNA sequence: TGCGCCAGCAGCCAAGGAATCGCAGAGACCCAGTACTTC. This codes for CASSQGIAETQYF.

A few counts support this clone. The CDR3 DNA reads as TGCAGGTTGGATGGGCAGCCCCAGCATTTT. It specifies CRLDGQPQHF. The chain carries TRBV20-1 and TRBJ1-5, with D uncertain. This CDR3 has 10 residues. Per the germline V gene, CDR1 is DFQATT and CDR2 is SNEGSKA (reference sequence).

This clone was detected a few times. Mismatch with germline at one junction end may stem from a read error. The chain couples TRBV10-3 to TRBJ2-1; the D is unclear. This CDR3 is built from 13 residues. Per germline, CDR1 ENHRY and CDR2 SYGVKD. This CDR3 is CASSESTADEQFF. Written as DNA, the CDR3 is TGTGCCAGCAGTGAGTCGACTGCGGATGAGCAGTTCTTC.

This clone was seen a handful of times. The V and J genes are TRBV7-9 and TRBJ1-2, with a tentative D call TRBD1 (5 bases). The V end lost 6 bases, the J end lost 4 bases, and 18 bases lay between the germline ends. CDR1 SEHNR and CDR2 FQNEAQ come from the germline V gene (reference sequence). The CDR3 is 15 residues long. The CDR3 region is CASRPRRDPLYGYTF. CDR3 coding DNA: TGTGCCAGCAGGCCACGTAGGGACCCCCTCTATGGCTACACCTTC.

CDR3 in amino acids: CASSSGLAGPLATDTQYF. CDR3 nucleotides: TGTGCCAGCAGTTCCGGACTAGCGGGGCCTCTCGCCACAGATACGCAGTATTTT. This rearrangement joins TRBV27 to TRBJ2-3; 12 bases are a match to TRBD2. The CDR3 is 18 amino acids. V was clipped by 4 bases and J by 2 bases; unmatched bases: 10. The germline gives CDR1 MNHEY, CDR2 SMNVEV (reference sequence).

Turning to this clone: This same CDR3 is encoded by further DNA sequences in the sample. The J gene is TRBJ2-3, the V gene TRBV7-2; D unclear. This CDR3 region has 14 residues. Trimming left V 1 base short and J 4 bases short, with 9 bases between. Germline assignment: CDR1 SGHTA and CDR2 FQGNSA. CDR3 loop: CASSLVGGSDTQYF. The CDR3 region has the DNA TGTGCCAGCAGCTTAGTTGGCGGATCAGATACGCAGTATTTT.

This chain joins TRBV15 and TRBJ1-4, with no clear D. There are 15 residues in the CDR3. The germline gives CDR1 LNHNV, CDR2 YYDKDF (reference sequence). V dropped 1 base and J dropped 8 bases, with 14 bases sitting between them. Here the CDR3 reads CATSRGPAGNEKLFF. In DNA, the CDR3 is TGTGCCACCAGCAGAGGCCCCGCCGGGAACGAAAAACTGTTTTTT.

This clone was detected only a few times. J is TRBJ2-1 and V is TRBV7-7, with a possible D match to TRBD2 (5 bases). The ends were cut back, 3 bases at V and 5 bases at J, with 8 bases in the middle. This CDR3 is 13 amino acids long. Germline CDR1 SSHAT, CDR2 FNYEAQ (reference sequence). CDR3 DNA sequence: TGTGCCAGCAGCTTCGGGGTTCACAATGAGCAGTTCTTC. Translation gives CASSFGVHNEQFF. The complete variable domain, with remaining parts taken from reference TRBV7-7 and TRBJ2-1, reads GAGVSQSPRYKVTKRGQDVTLRCDPISSHATLYWYQQALGQGPEFLTYFNYEAQPDKSGLPSDRFSAERPEGSISTLTIQRTEQRDSAMYRCASSFGVHNEQFFGPGTRLTVL.

V gene TRBV27 combines with J gene TRBJ2-3; D is undetermined. Germline assignment: CDR1 MNHEY and CDR2 SMNVEV (reference sequence). This CDR3 comprises 14 residues. Trimming cost V 8 bases and J 2 bases, with 14 bases left between them. CDR3 region: CASAETEDTDTQYF. Written as DNA, the CDR3 is TGTGCCAGCGCTGAGACCGAGGACACAGATACGCAGTATTTT.

This chain joins TRBV19 and TRBJ2-4; the D gene is possibly TRBD1 (6 bases). CDR1 LNHDA and CDR2 SQIVND come from the germline V gene (reference sequence). The CDR3 is 15 residues long. The germline V and J ends were trimmed by 7 bases and 2 bases, with 15 bases remaining between them. The CDR3 DNA reads as TGTGCCAGTACCCTCTCAGGGGATACCAAAAACATTCAGTACTTC. Translating it yields CASTLSGDTKNIQYF. Drawing the rest from reference TRBV19 and TRBJ2-4, the complete variable domain is DGGITQSPKYLFRKEGQNVTLSCEQNLNHDAMYWYRQDPGQGLRLIYYSQIVNDFQKGDIAEGYSVSREKKESFPLTVTSAQKNPTAFYLCASTLSGDTKNIQYFGAGTRLSVL.

This clone showed up just a few times. This sequence joins TRBV28 and TRBJ2-7; 7 nucleotides match TRBD1. CDR3 length: 15 residues. After removal of 2 bases from V and 3 bases from J, the junction contained 7 bases not matched to a gene. Germline values: CDR1 MDHEN, CDR2 SYDVKM. The CDR3 here is CASSLGDSHFYEQYV. DNA of the CDR3: TGTGCCAGCAGTTTAGGGGACAGCCACTTCTACGAGCAGTACGTC.

In its sample, this clone was seen a few times. The gene calls are TRBV9 and TRBJ2-1; 9 positions match TRBD1. J was trimmed by 2 bases and V by 2 bases; bases with no gene match: 2. Germline V lookup: CDR1 SGDLS, CDR2 YYNGEE. The CDR3 length is 15 residues. CDR3 sequence (DNA): TGTGCCAGCAGCGTGGACAGGGGAACCTACAATGAGCAGTTCTTC. This gives the protein CASSVDRGTYNEQFF.

The chain carries TRBV5-1 and TRBJ2-3; the D gene is possibly TRBD1 (5 bases). This CDR3 is built from 13 residues. The germline CDR1 and CDR2 sequences are SGHRS and YFSETQ. With 3 bases removed from V and 3 bases from J, the gap between germline ends came to 8 bases. DNA of the CDR3: TGCGCCAGCAGCTCTCAGGGTACAGATACGCAGTATTTT. Translated, it gives CASSSQGTDTQYF.

V gene TRBV29-1 combines with J gene TRBJ2-3; possibly TRBD1 for D (6 bases). The germline V gene has CDR1 SQVTM and CDR2 ANQGSEA. The V and J ends lost 7 bases and 0 bases respectively, with 14 bases between them. CDR3 size: 14 residues. The CDR3 spells CSALRTASTDTQYF. CDR3 sequence (DNA): TGCAGCGCCTTAAGGACAGCCAGCACAGATACGCAGTATTTT.

The chain has TRBV7-9 and TRBJ2-4; D might be TRBD1 (6 bases). CDR3 size: 17 residues. Looked up from germline, CDR1 is SEHNR and CDR2 is FQNEAQ (reference sequence). The V gene lost 1 base and the J gene lost 1 base, with 14 bases spanning the gap. CDR3 nucleotide sequence: TGTGCCAGCAGCTTAGGGGCAGGGGATATCGCCAAAAACATTCAGTACTTC. Its protein product is CASSLGAGDIAKNIQYF.

The table lists this clone with a few counts. The chain links TRBV11-2 to TRBJ1-1; the match to TRBD1 covers 7 bases. The CDR3 covers 13 residues. CDR1 is SGHAT and CDR2 is FQNNGV in the germline V gene. Trimming removed 6 bases from V and 3 bases from J; junction bases left unmatched: 4. The DNA of the CDR3 is TGTGCCAGCAGGATACAGGGGTACACTGAAGCTTTCTTT. Translating gives CASRIQGYTEAFF.

This clone was seen only a few times. V and J are TRBV25-1 and TRBJ2-2, with 7 bases that match TRBD2. V was pared by 3 bases and J by 3 bases, with 4 bases of the junction left unmatched. This CDR3 region has 15 residues. Germline-derived CDR1 and CDR2 are MGHDK and SYGVNS. The CDR3 is CASSDLGGYTGELFF. The CDR3 DNA reads as TGTGCCAGCAGTGATCTCGGGGGGTACACCGGGGAGCTGTTTTTT.